Below are 5 T cell receptor beta chains sequenced from a single sample in a study of blood T cell repertoires in COVID-19. Method: immunoSEQ multiplex PCR; TCRdb's copy keeps in-frame clones and lacks some. This sample has approximately 140,000 clones, with about 90% found just once. Sample: peripheral blood. The receptors were gathered from an older woman with active or convalescent COVID-19.

V usage is TRBV6-5 and J usage is TRBJ1-1; 9 nucleotides line up with TRBD1. V shed 2 bases, J shed 4 bases, and the junction held 5 bases outside the gene matches. The CDR3 extends over 15 amino acids. Germline CDR1 is MNHEY and CDR2 is SVGAGI. The chain's CDR3 is CASSYGVQGATEAFF. Written as DNA, the CDR3 is TGTGCCAGCAGTTACGGCGTACAGGGGGCCACTGAAGCTTTCTTT.

V is TRBV5-1 and J is TRBJ2-7; D gene uncertain. The CDR3 is 13 residues long. Germline V lookup: CDR1 SGHRS, CDR2 YFSETQ. V was cut by 0 bases and J by 6 bases, with 10 bases left in between. CDR3 sequence: CASSLVSRSEQYF. The CDR3 nucleotides read TGCGCCAGCAGCTTGGTATCAAGGAGCGAGCAGTACTTC.

Details on this clone: At one end the junction does not follow the germline gene, possibly because of a read error. The rearrangement joins TRBV11-2 to TRBJ2-5, with 12 bases lining up with TRBD2. The length of the CDR3 is 14 residues. Germline loops: CDR1 SGHAT, CDR2 FQNNGV. CDR3 coding DNA: TGTGCCAGCAGCTTGGCGGGACTAGCGGGTGTCCACGACTTC. Its translation is CASSLAGLAGVHDF.

V usage is TRBV14 and J usage is TRBJ1-2, with D perhaps TRBD1 (5 bases). The length of the CDR3 is 13 residues. Germline V gene lookup returns CDR1 SGHDN and CDR2 FVKESK. The ends were cut back, 2 bases at V and 4 bases at J, with 8 bases in the middle. The CDR3 DNA follows: TGTGCCAGCAGCCAACAGGGCTTCTATGGCTACACCTTC. Translating it yields CASSQQGFYGYTF.

The rearrangement joins TRBV10-2 to TRBJ1-3; tentative D call: TRBD1 (5 bases). This CDR3 contains 14 residues. Trimming cost V 0 bases and J 3 bases, with 6 bases left between them. CDR1 and CDR2 (germline): WSHSY, SAAADI. CDR3 nucleotides: TGCGCCAGCAGTGAGTCAGGGGATGGAAACACCATATATTTT. Translated: CASSESGDGNTIYF.